Below, 24 T cell receptor beta chains from the same sample are listed, as sequenced in a study of T cells expressing NK-cell markers. TCRdb reworked the 5' RACE reads into one entry per CDR3 protein, no DNA. Seen in this sample are about 460,000 distinct CDR3 sequences; the ten most common clones hold 1.4%. Sequencing input: blood T cells: a sorted CD56 or NKG2C T cell subset, CD4+ or CD8+ T cells, or bulk PBMC T cells (not recorded which). The receptors originated from a woman aged 45-65 years in good health.

The chain links TRBV12-3 or TRBV12-4 to TRBJ1-1; TCRdb's assignment of TRBD1 cannot be checked, as there is no DNA. The CDR3 is 18 residues long. The CDR3: CASSSVPGQGRRHTEAFF.

The chain links TRBV6-4 to TRBJ2-2; the TCRdb call, TRBD2, lacks DNA for checking. The CDR3 has 15 residues. Germline V CDR1 and CDR2: MRHNA, SNTAGT. The CDR3 reads CASSPLAGSTGELFF.

The rearrangement joins TRBV20-1 to TRBJ1-4; TCRdb reports TRBD1, a call that lacks DNA to check it against. The CDR3 consists of 13 residues. Germline CDR1 is DFQATT and CDR2 is SNEGSKA (reference sequence). CDR3 protein: CSARPGQNEKLFF.

The gene calls are TRBV29-1 and TRBJ1-1; the TRBD1 assignment by TCRdb is unverifiable without DNA. The CDR3 runs 13 residues. In germline, CDR1 is SQVTM, CDR2 ANQGSEA. This chain's CDR3 is CSAKTGRKAEAFF. Based on the CDR3 plus reference TRBV29-1 and TRBJ1-1, the full variable domain is SAVISQKPSRDICQRGTSLTIQCQVDSQVTMMFWYRQQPGQSLTLIATANQGSEATYESGFVIDKFPISRPNLTFSTLTVSNMSPEDSSIYLCSAKTGRKAEAFFGQGTRLTVV.

The chain recombines TRBV28 with TRBJ2-5; absent DNA, TCRdb's TRBD1 call cannot be checked. Germline V lookup: CDR1 MDHEN, CDR2 SYDVKM. This CDR3 contains 16 residues. The CDR3 sequence: CASSQNPGQSQETQYF.

This chain connects TRBV5-6 to TRBJ2-3; TCRdb's D gene call, TRBD1, goes unchecked for lack of DNA. This CDR3 is 13 amino acids long. Germline CDR1 SGHDT, CDR2 YYEEEE. CDR3 sequence reads: CASSPSGGDTQYF.

This chain links TRBV27 with TRBJ1-1. Germline CDR1 is MNHEY and CDR2 is SMNVEV (reference sequence). This CDR3 spans 14 amino acids. The CDR3 sequence is CASSLREKNTEAFF.

This chain links TRBV5-1 with TRBJ1-2; the D gene TCRdb calls, TRBD1, cannot be checked with no DNA. CDR1 and CDR2 (germline): SGHRS, YFSETQ. This CDR3 comprises 13 residues. CDR3 amino acids: CASSSWTDYGYTF. The full variable domain, in which reference TRBV5-1 and TRBJ1-2 provide the parts outside the CDR3, is KAGVTQTPRYLIKTRGQQVTLSCSPISGHRSVSWYQQTPGQGLQFLFEYFSETQRNKGNFPGRFSGRQFSNSRSEMNVSTLELGDSALYLCASSSWTDYGYTFGSGTRLTVV.

The CDR3 is CASSFFLAINEQFF. This sequence joins TRBV12-3 or TRBV12-4 and TRBJ2-1; TCRdb outputs TRBD2, but without DNA this stays unchecked. CDR3 length: 14 amino acids.

V and J are TRBV24-1 and TRBJ2-5; TCRdb outputs TRBD2, but without DNA this stays unchecked. The CDR3 extends over 13 amino acids. Per germline, CDR1 KGHDR and CDR2 SFDVKD. The CDR3 loop reads CATGAGGGETQYF.

The V call is TRBV5-1, the J call TRBJ2-2. The CDR3 has 17 amino acids. The germline CDR1 and CDR2 sequences are SGHRS and YFSETQ. This CDR3 reads CASSLDVLIASTGELFF.

The V and J genes are TRBV19 and TRBJ2-2; TCRdb's D call of TRBD1 is untestable without DNA. The V gene's germline CDR1 is LNHDA and CDR2 SQIVND (reference sequence). This CDR3 is 16 amino acids long. CDR3 in amino acids: CASKDPGQGSTGELFF.

J is TRBJ1-1 and V is TRBV24-1. The CDR3 length is 13 residues. The germline V gene encodes CDR1 KGHDR and CDR2 SFDVKD. CDR3 loop: CATRSRRNTEAFF.

The chain employs TRBV3-1 and TRBJ1-1; TCRdb gives TRBD1 as the D gene, but with no DNA this cannot be confirmed. Germline-derived CDR1 and CDR2 are LGHDT and YNNKEL (reference sequence). The length of the CDR3 is 14 residues. The CDR3 reads CASSTTGGSTEAFF.

V is TRBV12-3 or TRBV12-4 and J is TRBJ2-2. The CDR3 consists of 16 residues. The CDR3: CASSFAAGVNTGELFF.

Its frequency marks this clonotype as medium-sized. The rearrangement links TRBV5-1 to TRBJ2-7; TCRdb indicates TRBD1, and absent DNA this call remains unverified. The CDR3 is made up of 13 amino acids. The germline gives CDR1 SGHRS, CDR2 YFSETQ. CDR3 protein: CALRGVPSYEQYF. Based on the CDR3 plus reference TRBV5-1 and TRBJ2-7, the full variable domain is KAGVTQTPRYLIKTRGQQVTLSCSPISGHRSVSWYQQTPGQGLQFLFEYFSETQRNKGNFPGRFSGRQFSNSRSEMNVSTLELGDSALYLCALRGVPSYEQYFGPGTRLTVT.

This chain uses TRBV5-1 with TRBJ2-3; TCRdb indicates TRBD1, and absent DNA this call remains unverified. CDR3 length: 19 amino acids. Germline CDR1 is SGHRS and CDR2 is YFSETQ. CDR3 loop: CASSLGRRLTQTRTDTQYF.

The CDR3: CASSLAGRGELFF. The chain joins TRBV7-2 to TRBJ2-2. Germline V gene lookup returns CDR1 SGHTA and CDR2 FQGNSA. The CDR3 consists of 13 residues. Using reference TRBV7-2 and TRBJ2-2 for the parts outside the CDR3, the full variable domain is GAGVSQSPSNKVTEKGKDVELRCDPISGHTALYWYRQSLGQGLEFLIYFQGNSAPDKSGLPSDRFSAERTGGSVSTLTIQRTQQEDSAVYLCASSLAGRGELFFGEGSRLTVL.

This chain connects TRBV12-5 to TRBJ2-3; with no DNA, the TCRdb D assignment of TRBD2 cannot be verified. This CDR3 spans 13 amino acids. From germline, CDR1 is LGHNT and CDR2 FRNRAP. The chain's CDR3 is CASFVAGTDTQYF.

The chain carries TRBV6-5 and TRBJ2-7; TCRdb proposes TRBD2, but this gene call is untestable without DNA. This CDR3 spans 16 amino acids. Germline V lookup: CDR1 MNHEY, CDR2 SVGAGI. CDR3 residues: CASSGLGKSPPYDQYF.

V is TRBV7-2 and J is TRBJ2-7; TCRdb returns TRBD2, unconfirmable since there is no DNA. Germline V CDR1 and CDR2: SGHTA, FQGNSA. CDR3 length: 15 amino acids. The CDR3 is CASSLGSSGSSRQYF.

The rearrangement links TRBV2 to TRBJ1-3; TCRdb designates TRBD1, a call that cannot be tested without DNA. The CDR3 is made up of 15 amino acids. Looked up from germline, CDR1 is SNHLY and CDR2 is FYNNEI. The CDR3 spells CASRGGTNSGNTIYF. Supplemented by reference TRBV2 and TRBJ1-3, the full variable domain reads EPEVTQTPSHQVTQMGQEVILRCVPISNHLYFYWYRQILGQKVEFLVSFYNNEISEKSEIFDDQFSVERPDGSNFTLKIRSTKLEDSAMYFCASRGGTNSGNTIYFGEGSWLTVV.

J is TRBJ2-1 and V is TRBV29-1; TCRdb's assignment of TRBD2 cannot be checked, as there is no DNA. The germline V gene encodes CDR1 SQVTM and CDR2 ANQGSEA. This CDR3 spans 22 amino acids. The CDR3 loop reads CSVEADLRVRTSGPPIYNEQFF.

The rearrangement uses TRBV3-1 and TRBJ1-1; the TCRdb call, TRBD1, lacks DNA for checking. This CDR3 contains 13 residues. Germline assignment: CDR1 LGHDT and CDR2 YNNKEL (reference sequence). The CDR3 loop is CASSQNPRVEAFF.